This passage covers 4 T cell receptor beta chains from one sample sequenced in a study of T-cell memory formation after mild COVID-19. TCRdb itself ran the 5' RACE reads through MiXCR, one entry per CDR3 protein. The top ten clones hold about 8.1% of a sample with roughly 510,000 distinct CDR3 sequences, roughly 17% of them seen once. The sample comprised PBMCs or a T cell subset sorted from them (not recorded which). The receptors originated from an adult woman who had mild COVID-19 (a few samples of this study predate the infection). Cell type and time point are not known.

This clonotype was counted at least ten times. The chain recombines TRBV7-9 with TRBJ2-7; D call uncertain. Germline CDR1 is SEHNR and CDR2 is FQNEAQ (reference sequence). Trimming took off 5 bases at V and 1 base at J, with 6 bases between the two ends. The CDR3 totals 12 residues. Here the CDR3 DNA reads TGTGCCAGCAGCGCGTCGTCCTACGAGCAGTACTTC. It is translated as CASSASSYEQYF.

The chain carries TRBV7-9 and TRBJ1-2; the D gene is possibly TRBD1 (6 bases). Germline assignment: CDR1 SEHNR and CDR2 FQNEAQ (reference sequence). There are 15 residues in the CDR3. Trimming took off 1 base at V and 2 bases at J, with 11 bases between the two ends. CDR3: CASSLEVGQNYGYTF. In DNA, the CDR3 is TGTGCCAGCAGCTTAGAGGTCGGACAGAACTATGGCTACACCTTC.

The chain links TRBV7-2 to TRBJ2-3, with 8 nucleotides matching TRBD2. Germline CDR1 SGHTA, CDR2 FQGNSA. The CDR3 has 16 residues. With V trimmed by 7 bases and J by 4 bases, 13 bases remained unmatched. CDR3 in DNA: TGTGCCAGCACCCGACCTAGCGGGCTAATGGCAGATACGCAGTATTTT. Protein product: CASTRPSGLMADTQYF.

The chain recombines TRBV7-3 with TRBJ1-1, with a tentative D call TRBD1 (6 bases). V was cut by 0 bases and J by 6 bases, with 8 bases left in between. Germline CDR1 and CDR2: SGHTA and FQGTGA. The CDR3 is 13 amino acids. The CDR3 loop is CASSLTNRAEAFF. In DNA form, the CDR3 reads TGTGCCAGCAGCTTAACTAACAGGGCTGAAGCTTTCTTT.